These 25 T cell receptor beta chains were sequenced from one sample in a study of blood T cell repertoires in COVID-19. Profiled with immunoSEQ multiplex PCR; TCRdb holds only in-frame clones, not every one. The sample holds approximately 220,000 clones; approximately 84% are singletons and the top ten take 2% to 2.5%. The sample was peripheral blood. Receptor source: a woman between 55 and 75 years old with acute or convalescent COVID-19.

This clone has only a few counts. This chain links TRBV6-6 with TRBJ1-4; D is possibly TRBD1 (6 bases). The CDR3 covers 13 residues. CDR1 is MNHNY and CDR2 is SVGAGI in the germline V gene (reference sequence). V was cut by 0 bases and J by 14 bases, with 13 bases left in between. CDR3 region: CASSYSSTGSLFF. The CDR3 DNA is TGTGCCAGCAGTTACTCATCGACAGGTAGCCTGTTTTTT.

In its sample, this clone was seen once. The chain links TRBV18 to TRBJ1-3; D not resolved. Germline CDR1 and CDR2: KGHSH and LQKENI. With 0 bases removed from V and 0 bases from J, the gap between germline ends came to 24 bases. This CDR3 has 21 amino acids. In DNA, the CDR3 is TGTGCCAGCTCACCACCGCTTGGCCAGAGGTCCGTTCCGACCTCTGGAAACACCATATATTTT. Translated: CASSPPLGQRSVPTSGNTIYF.

CDR3: CAISERVTDTQYF. CDR3 coding DNA: TGTGCCATCAGTGAGCGGGTCACAGATACGCAGTATTTT. J is TRBJ2-3 and V is TRBV10-3; D unresolved. V lost 2 bases to trimming and J lost 2 bases, with 5 bases between them. The CDR3 has 13 residues. The V gene's germline CDR1 is ENHRY and CDR2 SYGVKD.

The rearrangement joins TRBV7-8 to TRBJ1-2; a possible D gene is TRBD1 (5 bases). V was trimmed by 5 bases and J by 0 bases, leaving 13 bases between them. Germline lookup yields CDR1 SGHVS and CDR2 FQNEAQ. The CDR3 spans 15 residues. The DNA of the CDR3 is TGTGCCAGCAGCCCAGGACAATCTTCTAACTATGGCTACACCTTC. This encodes CASSPGQSSNYGYTF.

The V gene is TRBV2, the J gene TRBJ1-2, with 9 bases that match TRBD1. The CDR3 length is 12 residues. With 5 bases clipped from V and 14 bases from J, the junction kept 9 bases outside the gene matches. The V gene's germline CDR1 is SNHLY and CDR2 FYNNEI. The CDR3 here is CASSLGQGRPTF. CDR3 sequence (DNA): TGTGCCAGCAGTCTGGGACAGGGACGGCCAACCTTC.

The CDR3 sequence: CASSHPLQGADTEAFF. Written as DNA, the CDR3 is TGCGCCAGCAGTCATCCACTTCAGGGGGCGGACACTGAAGCTTTCTTT. The V call is TRBV23-1, the J call TRBJ1-1; TRBD1 agrees at 8 bases. TRBV23-1 is an ORF, with its function uncertain. The CDR3 totals 16 residues. Trimming at V came to 3 bases and at J to 3 bases, leaving 9 bases not matched to a gene.

The chain links TRBV2 to TRBJ2-7; D gene unclear. CDR1 and CDR2 (germline): SNHLY, FYNNEI. The CDR3 spans 13 residues. Trimming pared 7 bases from V and 0 bases from J, leaving 10 bases between. Here the CDR3 reads CASTRENSYEQYF. Here the CDR3 DNA reads TGTGCCAGCACCCGAGAGAACTCCTACGAGCAGTACTTC.

V and J are TRBV7-2 and TRBJ1-1; no definite D call. CDR1 is SGHTA and CDR2 is FQGNSA in the germline V gene. The CDR3 consists of 13 residues. Trimming pared 4 bases from V and 4 bases from J, leaving 10 bases between. CDR3 DNA: TGTGCCAGCAGCTCCGACATGGCCACTGAAGCTTTCTTT. Amino acids: CASSSDMATEAFF. The variable domain in full, with the rest retrieved from reference TRBV7-2 and TRBJ1-1, is GAGVSQSPSNKVTEKGKDVELRCDPISGHTALYWYRQSLGQGLEFLIYFQGNSAPDKSGLPSDRFSAERTGGSVSTLTIQRTQQEDSAVYLCASSSDMATEAFFGQGTRLTVV.

This chain joins TRBV2 and TRBJ2-7; perhaps TRBD1 as D (6 bases). Trimming cost V 3 bases and J 4 bases, with 13 bases left between them. The CDR3 covers 14 residues. Germline V lookup: CDR1 SNHLY, CDR2 FYNNEI. The chain's CDR3 is CASSDKTGSYEQYF. The CDR3 bases are TGTGCCAGCAGTGATAAGACAGGATCTTACGAGCAGTACTTC.

With respect to this clone: In the same sample, other DNA sequences code for this CDR3. This rearrangement joins TRBV6-2 or TRBV6-3 to TRBJ1-2; D gene uncertain. The CDR3 covers 15 residues. Trimming pared 2 bases from V and 4 bases from J, leaving 14 bases between. Per germline, CDR1 MNHEY and CDR2 SVGEGT. The CDR3 region has the DNA TGTGCCAGCAGTTACGAAGGAGGCCGTAGCTATGGCTACACCTTC. Protein: CASSYEGGRSYGYTF.

The J gene is TRBJ2-1, the V gene TRBV7-8; TRBD2 might be the D (6 bases). Germline CDR1 SGHVS, CDR2 FQNEAQ. Trimming cost V 4 bases and J 7 bases, with 20 bases left between them. This CDR3 region has 16 residues. CDR3 bases: TGTGCCAGCAGCTCCGTTTCAAAGCTAGCGCTAAATGAGCAGTTCTTC. This translates into CASSSVSKLALNEQFF.

The rearrangement joins TRBV5-1 to TRBJ1-4; 7 nucleotides align to TRBD1. CDR1 and CDR2 from the germline V gene are SGHRS and YFSETQ. With 3 bases clipped from V and 4 bases from J, the junction kept 0 bases outside the gene matches. This CDR3 contains 13 residues. The CDR3 region has the DNA TGCGCCAGCAGCTGGGACAGTAATGAAAAACTGTTTTTT. This encodes CASSWDSNEKLFF.

This clone has more than one count but fewer than ten. This sequence joins TRBV4-1 and TRBJ2-5; D is possibly TRBD1 (6 bases). This CDR3 has 17 amino acids. Germline lookup yields CDR1 MGHRA and CDR2 YSYEKL. The germline V and J ends were trimmed by 1 base and 3 bases, with 18 bases remaining between them. CDR3 region: CASSQGRDTSGKETQYF. The CDR3 DNA reads as TGCGCCAGCAGCCAAGGAAGGGACACGTCAGGGAAAGAGACCCAGTACTTC.

The chain combines TRBV28 with TRBJ2-5; maybe TRBD1 (6 bases). From germline, CDR1 is MDHEN and CDR2 SYDVKM. The germline V and J ends were trimmed by 6 bases and 1 base, with 15 bases remaining between them. This CDR3 comprises 15 residues. DNA for the CDR3: TGTGCCAGCAGCCTTATTCGGACAGCCCAAGAGACCCAGTACTTC. This sequence encodes CASSLIRTAQETQYF.

The table lists this clone with a few counts. The chain has TRBV21-1 and TRBJ1-1. TRBV21-1 counts as a pseudogene. This CDR3 is 14 amino acids long. CDR3 nucleotides: TGTGCCAGCACCAAGGGGGGGGGTCGCACTGAAGCTTTCTTT. Translation: CASTKGGGRTEAFF.

The chain uses TRBV7-8 and TRBJ1-3, with D perhaps matching TRBD1 (5 bases). Trimming took 4 bases from V and 0 from J, leaving 10 bases between them. Germline values: CDR1 SGHVS, CDR2 FQNEAQ. CDR3 length equals 15 residues. CDR3 sequence: CASSSQVFSGNTIYF. The CDR3 DNA follows: TGTGCCAGCAGCTCACAGGTTTTCTCTGGAAACACCATATATTTT.

The chain combines TRBV4-3 with TRBJ1-3; the D gene is possibly TRBD1 (5 bases). Germline V gives CDR1 LGHNA, CDR2 YSLEER. The CDR3 is 14 residues long. Trimming removed 1 base at V and 2 bases at J, with 6 bases between. The CDR3 region is CASSQGQTGNTIYF. CDR3 nucleotide sequence: TGCGCCAGCAGCCAAGGACAGACTGGAAACACCATATATTTT.

The rearrangement joins TRBV6-1 to TRBJ1-2; no clear D gene. Trimming removed 0 bases at V and 7 bases at J, with 9 bases between. The CDR3 has 13 amino acids. Looked up from germline, CDR1 is MNHNS and CDR2 is SASEGT. CDR3 protein: CASSEAYRRGYTF. CDR3 DNA sequence: TGTGCCAGCAGTGAAGCGTACAGACGTGGCTACACCTTC.

This clone was found once. Written as DNA, the CDR3 is TGTGCCAGCAGTTTGGGGGCCCGTCAGCCCCAGCATTTT. As protein: CASSLGARQPQHF. V is TRBV12-3 or TRBV12-4 and J is TRBJ1-5, with TRBD1 as a possible D gene (6 bases). Trimming shortened V by 3 bases and J by 6 bases, and 9 bases separated the two germline ends. The length of the CDR3 is 13 residues.

V gene TRBV19 combines with J gene TRBJ1-2, with 7 bases identical to TRBD1. Germline V gene data show CDR1 as LNHDA and CDR2 as SQIVND (reference sequence). The ends lost 7 bases at V and 4 bases at J; junction bases unmatched: 18. CDR3 size: 17 residues. CDR3 DNA: TGTGCCAGTACTAAGACAGGGCGAGGAGCTAGGGCCTATGGCTACACCTTC. Protein: CASTKTGRGARAYGYTF.

V usage is TRBV4-3 and J usage is TRBJ2-2, with a possible D match to TRBD1 (6 bases). V lost 0 bases and J lost 2, with 13 bases in between. The CDR3 sequence is 17 residues long. The germline V gene has CDR1 LGHNA and CDR2 YSLEER. CDR3 amino acids: CASSQDRGQINTGELFF. CDR3 bases: TGCGCCAGCAGCCAAGATCGAGGACAGATCAACACCGGGGAGCTGTTTTTT.

V is TRBV19 and J is TRBJ2-5; 7 bases line up with TRBD1. Trimming took 5 bases from V and 4 from J; bases not matched to a gene: 10. CDR3 length: 15 residues. Germline V CDR1 and CDR2: LNHDA, SQIVND (reference sequence). In DNA form, the CDR3 reads TGTGCCAGTAGTTCAGCACCAGGGGACAGAGAGACCCAGTACTTC. Residues: CASSSAPGDRETQYF.

This chain links TRBV6-6 with TRBJ1-5; the match to TRBD1 covers 7 bases. Germline V gene lookup returns CDR1 MNHNY and CDR2 SVGAGI (reference sequence). This CDR3 spans 16 amino acids. The junction had 13 bases not matched to a gene; V was cut back by 6 bases and J by 5 bases. CDR3 sequence: CASSPRPGQSDQPQHF. CDR3 DNA: TGTGCCAGCAGCCCCAGGCCGGGACAGTCCGATCAGCCCCAGCATTTT.

This clone appeared a few times. The chain employs TRBV5-1 and TRBJ2-5; 15 positions match TRBD2. Germline V gene data show CDR1 as SGHRS and CDR2 as YFSETQ. The ends lost 4 bases at V and 1 base at J; junction bases unmatched: 5. This CDR3 has 17 residues. This CDR3 reads CASSLGLAGGLQETQYF. The CDR3 DNA reads TGCGCCAGCAGCCTGGGACTAGCGGGAGGCCTCCAAGAGACCCAGTACTTC.

The J gene is TRBJ1-1, the V gene TRBV30; D not certain. Trimming left V 2 bases short and J 1 base short, with 5 bases between. Germline loops: CDR1 GTSNPN, CDR2 SVGIG (reference sequence). The CDR3 contains 12 residues. CDR3 region: CAWSNTNTEAFF. The CDR3 nucleotides read TGTGCCTGGAGTAACACGAACACTGAAGCTTTCTTT.